Below are 20 T cell receptor beta chains sequenced from a single sample in a study of T-cell memory formation after mild COVID-19. TCRdb redid the calling of the 5' RACE reads with MiXCR, one entry per CDR3 protein. The sample consists of fewer than 650,000 distinct CDR3 sequences, 15% to 20% of them appearing once. The sample taken for sequencing was PBMCs or a T cell subset sorted from them (not recorded which). The receptors were gathered from an adult woman who had mild COVID-19 (a few samples of this study predate the infection). Cell type and time point are not known.

This clonotype has a count of ten or more. The chain uses TRBV5-1 and TRBJ2-2, with TRBD1 matching over 8 bases. The length of the CDR3 is 16 residues. Unmatched junction bases numbered 5, after V lost 0 bases and J lost 4 bases. The germline CDR1 and CDR2 sequences are SGHRS and YFSETQ. CDR3 DNA sequence: TGCGCCAGCAGCTTGGGCCGGACAGGGCTCACCGGGGAGCTGTTTTTT. Its protein product is CASSLGRTGLTGELFF.

This chain links TRBV28 with TRBJ2-7, with 8 bases fitting TRBD2. V lost 8 bases and J lost 0; bases outside the gene matches: 6. CDR3 length: 14 amino acids. Per the germline V gene, CDR1 is MDHEN and CDR2 is SYDVKM. The CDR3 bases are TGTGCCAGCTCCGGGGGGGTAGGCTCCTACGAGCAGTACTTC. Its translation: CASSGGVGSYEQYF.

This clonotype was seen a handful of times. CDR3 sequence: CSAPFGGGLADTQYF. The CDR3 DNA is TGCAGCGCCCCTTTTGGGGGGGGACTCGCAGATACGCAGTATTTT. V usage is TRBV29-1 and J usage is TRBJ2-3; 7 bases fit TRBD2. This CDR3 comprises 15 residues. The junction had 14 bases not matched to a gene; V was cut back by 7 bases and J by 4 bases. From germline, CDR1 is SQVTM and CDR2 ANQGSEA.

This chain uses TRBV7-3 with TRBJ2-1, with TRBD1 matching 7 bases. Unmatched junction bases numbered 4, after V lost 2 bases and J lost 6 bases. The CDR3 has 14 amino acids. Looked up from germline, CDR1 is SGHTA and CDR2 is FQGTGA. CDR3 loop: CASSLGAGGNEQFF. DNA for the CDR3: TGTGCCAGCAGCTTAGGGGCAGGGGGCAATGAGCAGTTCTTC.

The rearrangement joins TRBV7-9 to TRBJ2-6, with D possibly matching TRBD1 (6 bases). CDR3 length: 15 residues. The germline V and J ends were trimmed by 9 bases and 1 base, with 13 bases remaining between them. CDR1 and CDR2 from the germline V gene are SEHNR and FQNEAQ (reference sequence). The CDR3 sequence is CARDNRASGANVLTF. The CDR3 nucleotides read TGTGCCAGGGACAACAGGGCGTCTGGGGCCAACGTCCTGACTTTC. The whole variable domain, remainder taken from reference TRBV7-9 and TRBJ2-6, is DTGVSQNPRHKITKRGQNVTFRCDPISEHNRLYWYRQTLGQGPEFLTYFQNEAQLEKSRLLSDRFSAERPKGSFSTLEIQRTEQGDSAMYLCARDNRASGANVLTFGAGSRLTVL.

The sample holds many counts of this clonotype. The chain uses TRBV29-1 and TRBJ2-1, with D perhaps matching TRBD1 or TRBD2 (7 bases each). V lost 7 bases to trimming and J lost 3 bases, with 22 bases between them. The CDR3 contains 16 residues. From germline, CDR1 is SQVTM and CDR2 ANQGSEA. CDR3: CSGGGMGQLNYNEQFF. CDR3 sequence (DNA): TGCAGCGGGGGGGGAATGGGACAGCTCAACTACAATGAGCAGTTCTTC.

The chain links TRBV15 to TRBJ1-5; no reliable D call. The CDR3 is 15 amino acids. The V end lost 0 bases, the J end lost 6 bases, and 12 bases lay between the germline ends. Germline V lookup: CDR1 LNHNV, CDR2 YYDKDF (reference sequence). This CDR3 is CATSRDLQKGQPQHF. The CDR3, as DNA: TGTGCCACCAGCAGAGATCTACAGAAGGGTCAGCCCCAGCATTTT. Looking up the rest from reference TRBV15 and TRBJ1-5 gives the full variable domain: DAMVIQNPRYQVTQFGKPVTLSCSQTLNHNVMYWYQQKSSQAPKLLFHYYDKDFNNEADTPDNFQSRRPNTSFCFLDIRSPGLGDTAMYLCATSRDLQKGQPQHFGDGTRLSIL.

The gene calls are TRBV20-1 and TRBJ2-7; D possibly uses TRBD1 or TRBD2 (5 bases each). Trimming took 1 base from V and 2 from J, leaving 18 bases between them. The germline V gene has CDR1 DFQATT and CDR2 SNEGSKA (reference sequence). The CDR3 runs to 16 residues. The CDR3 coding sequence is TGCAGTGCTAGAGGGGGCCCAGTTCGGAGGCCCTACGAGCAGTACTTC. Its protein is CSARGGPVRRPYEQYF.

This clonotype was picked up a small number of times. The chain employs TRBV18 and TRBJ2-7, with D possibly being TRBD2 (5 bases). V lost 5 bases, J lost 2 bases, and 13 bases lay in between. This CDR3 is 14 amino acids long. The V gene's germline CDR1 is KGHSH and CDR2 LQKENI. CDR3 sequence (DNA): TGTGCCAGCTCAAACATTCTAGCTACCTACGAGCAGTACTTC. This encodes CASSNILATYEQYF.

This clonotype was recorded many times. The genes are TRBV5-1 and TRBJ1-1, with D tentatively TRBD1 (5 bases). The CDR3 covers 15 residues. Germline CDR1 and CDR2: SGHRS and YFSETQ. The ends were cut back, 2 bases at V and 0 bases at J, with 11 bases in the middle. CDR3 bases: TGCGCCAGCAGCTTACAGGCACTGATGAACACTGAAGCTTTCTTT. Amino acids: CASSLQALMNTEAFF.

This sequence joins TRBV12-3 or TRBV12-4 and TRBJ2-5; 8 bases align to TRBD1. V was pared by 4 bases and J by 5 bases, with 9 bases of the junction left unmatched. The CDR3 length is 15 residues. The CDR3, as DNA: TGTGCCAGCAGTTGGCGGACAGGGTTTCGGGAGACCCAGTACTTC. It encodes CASSWRTGFRETQYF.

The chain combines TRBV15 with TRBJ2-3; D remains unclear. This CDR3 is built from 15 residues. V was pared by 2 bases and J by 0 bases, with 9 bases between. Germline-derived CDR1 and CDR2 are LNHNV and YYDKDF (reference sequence). As DNA, the CDR3 is TGTGCCACCAGCAGATTTGGGCAGAGCACAGATACGCAGTATTTT. The encoded protein is CATSRFGQSTDTQYF.

Ten or more counts support this clonotype. The chain couples TRBV6-2 or TRBV6-3 to TRBJ2-2; D remains ambiguous. Germline V gene sequence: CDR1 MNHEY, CDR2 SVGEGT. Trimming pared 5 bases from V and 2 bases from J, leaving 6 bases between. The CDR3 runs to 13 residues. CDR3 loop: CASSDFNTGELFF. The DNA of the CDR3 is TGTGCCAGCAGTGACTTCAACACCGGGGAGCTGTTTTTT.

The J gene is TRBJ2-1, the V gene TRBV7-9, with D possibly called TRBD1 or TRBD2 (5 bases each). The V gene lost 5 bases and the J gene lost 7 bases, with 18 bases spanning the gap. There are 15 residues in the CDR3. The V gene's germline CDR1 is SEHNR and CDR2 FQNEAQ (reference sequence). For the CDR3, the DNA is TGTGCCAGCAGCCTCCCCACCGGGACCCAAAATGAGCAGTTCTTC. It codes for CASSLPTGTQNEQFF.

This clonotype has a handful of counts. The V call is TRBV5-1, the J call TRBJ2-7; 7 bases fit TRBD2. The trim removed 6 bases at V and 4 bases at J, leaving 13 bases unmatched. This CDR3 contains 15 residues. Germline V CDR1 and CDR2: SGHRS, YFSETQ. CDR3 sequence: CASTNTGGSLYEQYF. Here the CDR3 DNA reads TGCGCCAGCACAAATACGGGCGGGAGTCTTTACGAGCAGTACTTC.

This clonotype was seen many times. The V call is TRBV7-2, the J call TRBJ2-3, with TRBD2 identical over 12 bases. Unmatched junction bases numbered 9, after V lost 7 bases and J lost 4 bases. CDR3 length: 16 amino acids. The germline V gene has CDR1 SGHTA and CDR2 FQGNSA. CDR3: CASTLMASGGADTQYF. CDR3 DNA: TGTGCCAGCACGTTAATGGCTAGCGGGGGGGCAGATACGCAGTATTTT. The full variable domain, rest sourced from reference TRBV7-2 and TRBJ2-3, is GAGVSQSPSNKVTEKGKDVELRCDPISGHTALYWYRQSLGQGLEFLIYFQGNSAPDKSGLPSDRFSAERTGGSVSTLTIQRTQQEDSAVYLCASTLMASGGADTQYFGPGTRLTVL.

This clonotype was picked up a small number of times. The chain employs TRBV5-6 and TRBJ1-4; 7 nucleotides match TRBD1. The CDR3 loop spans 15 amino acids. The V gene's germline CDR1 is SGHDT and CDR2 YYEEEE. The V segment lost 4 bases and the J segment 0 bases; nucleotides outside the gene matches: 3. CDR3 in amino acids: CASSQGVATNEKLFF. CDR3 coding DNA: TGTGCCAGCAGCCAGGGGGTGGCAACTAATGAAAAACTGTTTTTT.

The chain links TRBV19 to TRBJ2-7; tentative D call: TRBD2 (6 bases). CDR1 LNHDA and CDR2 SQIVND come from the germline V gene (reference sequence). This CDR3 is built from 13 residues. V lost 4 bases and J lost 7, with 14 bases in between. CDR3 loop: CASSRGLFGEQYF. CDR3 DNA: TGTGCCAGTAGTAGGGGACTCTTCGGAGAGCAGTACTTC.

This clonotype was seen at least ten times. The V gene is TRBV20-1, the J gene TRBJ1-5; D may be TRBD1 (6 bases). Trimming took off 2 bases at V and 4 bases at J, with 15 bases between the two ends. The CDR3 has 15 residues. Germline V gene data show CDR1 as DFQATT and CDR2 as SNEGSKA (reference sequence). The DNA for the CDR3 is TGCAGTGCTAGAAAGCTTGGGACACTAAATCAGCCCCAGCATTTT. Translating gives CSARKLGTLNQPQHF.

The rearrangement joins TRBV11-3 to TRBJ1-1; D is perhaps TRBD1 (6 bases). The CDR3 is 16 amino acids. The V gene lost 6 bases and the J gene lost 0 bases, with 17 bases spanning the gap. Looked up from germline, CDR1 is SGHNT and CDR2 is YENEEA. CDR3 region: CASSIASWGLNTEAFF. Here the CDR3 DNA reads TGTGCCAGCAGTATTGCTTCCTGGGGGCTGAACACTGAAGCTTTCTTT.